This T cell receptor beta chain was sequenced during a study of cytomegalovirus exposure and HLA in healthy donors. Amplification used 60 Vbeta primers and 13 Jbeta primers. Data came from immunoSEQ multiplex PCR; TCRdb stores just in-frame clones and leaves some out. The table lists about 60,000 clones, about 82% of them singletons, with more than 1.5% in the top ten. Notes on this clone: Relative to the germline gene, one junction end is altered; a read error may explain this.

Germline V gene sequence: CDR1 LNHDA, CDR2 SQIVND (reference sequence). CDR3 length: 17 residues. The clonotype originates from a man younger than 45 in good health and CMV-seronegative. V and J are TRBV19 and TRBJ2-1; 12 bases agree with TRBD2. Sequences were obtained from PBMCs. CDR3 region: CASSIGLAGGDGSRKLF. CDR3 bases: TGTGCCAGTAGTATAGGTCTAGCGGGAGGGGACGGCTCAAGAAAGCTCTTC.